A selection of T cell receptor beta chains follows, all from one sample in a study of T cells in Graves' hyperthyroidism and ophthalmopathy. TCRdb re-derived calls from the multiplex PCR reads in MiXCR, one entry per CDR3 protein. Found here are 530,000 or so distinct CDR3 sequences, 35% to 55% of them singletons; the top ten hold about 8%. Sequences were obtained from peripheral blood or thyroid tissue (not recorded which). These receptors originate from a woman under 30 with Graves' hyperthyroidism. CDR3s include the opening cysteine and the closing phenylalanine or tryptophan. Fields, in order: D gene, J gene, clone size, V gene, CDR3 DNA, CDR3 protein. The D gene is left open where the match is weak. Only some rows state a clone size, as once, few, many or a class for expanded clones.

>NA|TRBJ1-5|many|TRBV6-2/TRBV6-3
TGTGCCAGCAGTTACGGGCAAGGACAGCATTTT
CASSYGQGQHF
>NA|TRBJ1-5|many|TRBV6-2/TRBV6-3
TGTGCCAGTAACCTTCGTAAATATAGCAATCAGCCCCAGCATTTT
CASNLRKYSNQPQHF
>NA|TRBJ1-1|many|TRBV20-1
TGCAGTGCATCGGGACGGGCTTTTGAAGCTTTCTTT
CSASGRAFEAFF
>TRBD1|TRBJ2-2|many|TRBV12-3/TRBV12-4
TGTGCCAGCAGTCCACCATCGGGACAGGCGAACACCGGGGAGCTGTTTTTT
CASSPPSGQANTGELFF
>TRBD1|TRBJ2-7|NA|TRBV20-1
TGCAGTGCTAGACAGGGGGCCGGGGACGAGCAGTACTTC
CSARQGAGDEQYF
>NA|TRBJ2-5|many|TRBV29-1
TGCAGCGTTTACGGGCACGAGGGAGGCGAGACCCAGTACTTC
CSVYGHEGGETQYF
>NA|TRBJ2-3|NA|TRBV20-1
TGCAGTGCTCTGATGGACCCTAGCACAGATACGCAGTATTTT
CSALMDPSTDTQYF
>NA|TRBJ2-4|NA|TRBV7-8
TGTGCCAGCAGCTTAAATGCGAACACCAAAAACATTCAGTACTTC
CASSLNANTKNIQYF
>NA|TRBJ1-1|NA|TRBV7-6
TGTGCCAGCAGCCCGGGGAGGGGCACTGAAGCTTTCTTT
CASSPGRGTEAFF
>TRBD2|TRBJ2-2|NA|TRBV5-1
TGCGCCAGCAGCGCGCTAGCGGGAGTGTACACCGGGGAGCTGTTTTTT
CASSALAGVYTGELFF
>NA|TRBJ1-5|many|TRBV29-1
TGCAGCGTCGCGGACAGAAATAGCAATCAGCCCCAGCATTTT
CSVADRNSNQPQHF
>NA|TRBJ2-7|NA|TRBV3-1
TGTGCCAGCGGCCACGGGAGATGGGGCGAGCAGTACTTC
CASGHGRWGEQYF
>NA|TRBJ2-1|NA|TRBV9
TGTGCCAGCAGCGACCCCGGGACTCCCCACAATGAGCAGTTCTTC
CASSDPGTPHNEQFF
>NA|TRBJ2-6|many|TRBV7-9
TGTGCCAGCAACAGACAGGTTGCTAGCTCTGGGGCCAACGTCCTGACTTTC
CASNRQVASSGANVLTF
>NA|TRBJ2-7|many|TRBV10-3
TGTGCCATCAGTGACAGAGGCGAGCAGTACTTC
CAISDRGEQYF
>TRBD1|TRBJ2-3|NA|TRBV24-1
TGTGCCACCAGTGATTTTGAGGGCACAGGGGATATTGCAACAGATACGCAGTATTTT
CATSDFEGTGDIATDTQYF
>NA|TRBJ2-7|NA|TRBV7-9
TGTGCCAGCAGCTTAGTTACCGGGGAGCTGTACTTC
CASSLVTGELYF
>TRBD2|TRBJ2-5|NA|TRBV29-1
TGCAGCTTGTACGGGGGGGGTGAGACCCAGTACTTC
CSLYGGGETQYF
>TRBD2|TRBJ2-7|many|TRBV11-2
TGTGCCAGCAGTCGTCTAGCGGGAGGAGGGGGCGAGCAGTACTTC
CASSRLAGGGGEQYF
>NA|TRBJ1-2|many|TRBV7-2
TGTGCCAGCAGCACAGGGCCGGGGGGCGCTAATGGCTACACCTTC
CASSTGPGGANGYTF
>NA|TRBJ1-1|many|TRBV29-1
TGCAGCATTCTCCGGGACTACACTGAAGCTTTCTTT
CSILRDYTEAFF
>NA|TRBJ2-7|NA|TRBV9
TGTGCCAGCAGCGTTAACACAGGGAGCGAGCAGTACTTC
CASSVNTGSEQYF
>NA|TRBJ1-5|NA|TRBV7-2
TGTGCCAGCAGCTTAGGTTCCTGGGATCGCAATCAGCCCCAGCATTTT
CASSLGSWDRNQPQHF
>TRBD1|TRBJ1-2|once|TRBV20-1
TGCAGTGCTGCGACTAGCGGGACAGGGACCTATGGCTACACCTTC
CSAATSGTGTYGYTF
>TRBD2|TRBJ2-5|many|TRBV20-1
TGCAGTGCTAGAGATCGAACTAGCGGGAGTGAGACCCAGTACTTC
CSARDRTSGSETQYF
>NA|TRBJ2-7|NA|TRBV5-6
TGTGCCAGCGGCCGAGGCAGAAGCGAAATCTACGAGCAGTACTTC
CASGRGRSEIYEQYF
>TRBD1|TRBJ1-5|NA|TRBV6-5
TGTGCCAGCAGTTTGGACAGGGTGTACGGCTACGAGCATTTT
CASSLDRVYGYEHF
>NA|TRBJ1-5|many|TRBV20-1
TGCAGTGCTAGAGATGGGCAGGAGGGTCAGCCCCAGCATTTT
CSARDGQEGQPQHF
>TRBD2|TRBJ2-7|NA|TRBV13
TGTGCCAGCAGCTTAACGGGACTAGGCTCCTCCCTCCCGTACGAGCAGTACTTC
CASSLTGLGSSLPYEQYF
>NA|TRBJ1-5|many|TRBV12-3/TRBV12-4
TGTGCCAGCAGTTTGGCGGCCGCTGATCAGCCCCAGCATTTT
CASSLAAADQPQHF
>TRBD2|TRBJ2-2|NA|TRBV12-3/TRBV12-4
TGTGCCAGCAATTCCCCTCTACTAGCGGGAGGGCCTATCGTCGGGGAGCTGTTTTTT
CASNSPLLAGGPIVGELFF
>TRBD1|TRBJ1-1|many|TRBV4-1
TGCGCCAGCAGCCAAGCCTGGACAGGGTTGAACACTGAAGCTTTCTTT
CASSQAWTGLNTEAFF
>TRBD1|TRBJ1-1|once|TRBV2
TGTGCCAGCACCACGGACAGGGGGGAAGGTGTCGGGGTAGCTTTCTTT
CASTTDRGEGVGVAFF
>TRBD1|TRBJ2-7|many|TRBV20-1
TGCAGTGCTAGGGAGACAGGGGCCCCCTACGAGCAGTACTTC
CSARETGAPYEQYF
>NA|TRBJ1-2|NA|TRBV7-9
TGTGCCAGCAGCGTAGGGAGAGGCTACACCTTC
CASSVGRGYTF
>NA|TRBJ2-1|few|TRBV2
TGTGCCAGCAGTGGATTCTGGAACAATGAGCAGTTCTTC
CASSGFWNNEQFF
>NA|TRBJ2-3|few|TRBV9
TGTGCCAGCAGCGTAGGAACAATGGCGGGTGATACGCAGTATTTT
CASSVGTMAGDTQYF
>NA|TRBJ1-6|NA|TRBV20-1
TGCAGTGCTGGATACGGGGATAATTCACCCCTCCACTTT
CSAGYGDNSPLHF
>TRBD2|TRBJ2-6|NA|TRBV24-1
TGTGCCACCAGTGACTACGTTAGCGGGAGAGGAGCCAACGTCCTGACTTTC
CATSDYVSGRGANVLTF
>TRBD2|TRBJ2-5|NA|TRBV25-1
TGTGCCAGCAGTGAATGGGGGACTAGCGAGGGGGAGACCCAGTACTTC
CASSEWGTSEGETQYF
>TRBD1|TRBJ1-1|NA|TRBV20-1
TGCAGTGTTGGGACAGGGGACACTGAAGCTTTCTTT
CSVGTGDTEAFF
>NA|TRBJ1-2|NA|TRBV29-1
TGCAGTTCGAAGGGGGAGGATGGCTACACCTTC
CSSKGEDGYTF
>TRBD1|TRBJ1-4|once|TRBV6-1
TGTGCCAGCAGGAGCCCCGGGACAGGGAGAGAAAAACTGTTTTTT
CASRSPGTGREKLFF
>NA|TRBJ1-5|NA|TRBV15
TGTGCCGCCAGCAGAGATATGGGGGCTAGCAATCAGCCCCAGCATTTT
CAASRDMGASNQPQHF
>TRBD2|TRBJ2-3|NA|TRBV2
TGTGCCAGCAGTGGGGAGGGGTATGCGGATACGCAGTATTTT
CASSGEGYADTQYF
>NA|TRBJ2-7|many|TRBV7-2
TGTGCCAACAGCTTAGTGGACATAAACTACGAGCAGTACTTC
CANSLVDINYEQYF
>NA|TRBJ1-5|many|TRBV12-5
TGTGCTAGTGCCGTCGCGGGGAATCAGCCCCAGCATTTT
CASAVAGNQPQHF
>TRBD1|TRBJ2-1|NA|TRBV7-3
TGTGCCAGCAGCTACGGGACAGGTCGTGACAATGAGCAGTTCTTC
CASSYGTGRDNEQFF
>NA|TRBJ1-1|many|TRBV5-1
TGCGCCAGCAGCCAAGGACAGCTGAACACTGAAGCTTTCTTT
CASSQGQLNTEAFF
>TRBD1|TRBJ1-1|NA|TRBV7-9
TGTGCCAGCACAACCATGGGACAGGGGGAGAACACTGAAGCTTTCTTT
CASTTMGQGENTEAFF
>NA|TRBJ2-6|many|TRBV6-6
TGTGCCAGCAGTAGAACCAGGGGGGCCTCGGGTAGGGCCAACGTCCTGACTTTC
CASSRTRGASGRANVLTF
>NA|TRBJ1-6|many|TRBV4-1
TGCGCCAGCAGCCAAGATAACGGGAACTCACCCCTCCACTTT
CASSQDNGNSPLHF
>NA|TRBJ2-5|NA|TRBV7-8
TGTGCCAGCAGCTTACCGACAGCTCAAGAGACCCAGTACTTC
CASSLPTAQETQYF
>NA|TRBJ2-4|NA|TRBV14
TGTGCCAGCAGCCTCAGGGACGACAAAAACATTCAGTACTTC
CASSLRDDKNIQYF
>TRBD2|TRBJ2-5|NA|TRBV9
TGTGCCAGCAGCGTAGAGCGGGGGCAAGAGACCCAGTACTTC
CASSVERGQETQYF
>NA|TRBJ2-6|NA|TRBV28
TGTGCCAGCAGTTTACTAGCTCAGCTCGACGTCCTGACTTTC
CASSLLAQLDVLTF
>NA|TRBJ1-2|many|TRBV9
TGTGCCAGCAGCGCCCTCATGGGGACGGGTGTGAATGGCTACACCTTC
CASSALMGTGVNGYTF
>TRBD1|TRBJ2-7|many|TRBV6-2/TRBV6-3
TGTGCCAGCAGTTCCCGGGACAGGGGCGAGCAGTACTTC
CASSSRDRGEQYF
>NA|TRBJ2-7|NA|TRBV25-1
TGTGCCAGCAGTGCTCTGGCACCTAGCTCCTACGAGCAGTACTTC
CASSALAPSSYEQYF